The 14 T cell receptor beta chains in this list originate from one sample, sequenced in a study of blood T cell repertoires in COVID-19. Measured with immunoSEQ multiplex PCR; TCRdb has only the in-frame clones, and not every one. The repertoire holds around 150,000 clones, approximately 84% seen once, with 22% in the top ten. Sample: peripheral blood. Receptor source: a woman older than 75 with acute or convalescent COVID-19.

This clone was found once. CDR3 sequence: CASSQGGRVQPQHF. The CDR3 DNA reads as TGTGCCAGCAGCCAAGGCGGCAGGGTTCAGCCCCAGCATTTT. The V and J genes are TRBV3-1 (or the pseudogene TRBV3-2) and TRBJ1-5; tentatively, D is TRBD1 (5 bases). From germline, CDR1 is LGHDT and CDR2 YNNKEL (reference sequence). The V end was cut by 1 base, the J end by 6 bases, with 10 bases between. CDR3 length: 14 amino acids.

The chain has TRBV29-1 and TRBJ2-7; 10 nucleotides line up with TRBD1. Trimming at V came to 4 bases and at J to 1 base, leaving 7 bases not matched to a gene. Germline-derived CDR1 and CDR2 are SQVTM and ANQGSEA. The CDR3 contains 15 residues. The CDR3 protein is CSVVFADRGSYEQYF. The CDR3, as DNA: TGCAGCGTTGTATTCGCGGACAGGGGGTCCTACGAGCAGTACTTC.

The chain carries TRBV18 and TRBJ2-2; the match to TRBD1 covers 7 bases. The germline V gene has CDR1 KGHSH and CDR2 LQKENI. After removal of 4 bases from V and 0 bases from J, the junction contained 2 bases not matched to a gene. The CDR3 sequence is 15 residues long. The DNA of the CDR3 is TGTGCCAGCTCACTCCAGGGGGCGAACACCGGGGAGCTGTTTTTT. Its translation is CASSLQGANTGELFF.

The rearrangement joins TRBV6-5 to TRBJ2-2; TRBD1 might be the D (5 bases). CDR3 size: 11 residues. The ends were cut back, 2 bases at V and 15 bases at J, with 10 bases in the middle. CDR1 is MNHEY, CDR2 SVGAGI, per germline. CDR3 protein: CASSYAGKVFF. CDR3 bases: TGTGCCAGCAGTTACGCAGGGAAGGTGTTTTTT.

CDR3 in amino acids: CASSSGGGRTSYEQYF. The CDR3 coding sequence is TGCGCCAGCAGCTCGGGGGGCGGTCGGACCTCCTACGAGCAGTACTTC. This chain uses TRBV5-1 with TRBJ2-7, with D tentatively TRBD2 (7 bases). V lost 3 bases and J 0 bases, leaving 16 bases between the germline ends. CDR1 SGHRS and CDR2 YFSETQ come from the germline V gene. This CDR3 is 16 amino acids long.

The chain couples TRBV3-1 (or the pseudogene TRBV3-2) to TRBJ2-7; 8 bases fit TRBD1. CDR1 LGHDT and CDR2 YNNKEL come from the germline V gene (reference sequence). The V and J ends lost 4 bases and 5 bases, in that order; junction bases with no gene match: 4. The CDR3 is made up of 13 amino acids. The CDR3 nucleotides read TGTGCCAGCAGCCTTCGGACAGGGAACGAGCAGTACTTC. Translating gives CASSLRTGNEQYF.

The chain couples TRBV18 to TRBJ1-2; D gene unclear. Germline V lookup: CDR1 KGHSH, CDR2 LQKENI. The CDR3 length is 14 residues. V was shortened by 1 base and J by 5 bases, with 11 bases between the two germline ends. CDR3 sequence: CASSPLRSEYGYTF. DNA for the CDR3: TGTGCCAGCTCACCACTCCGCAGTGAATATGGCTACACCTTC.

The chain recombines TRBV7-8 with TRBJ2-6; 8 positions agree with TRBD1. CDR3 size: 20 residues. Germline CDR1 SGHVS, CDR2 FQNEAQ. After removal of 0 bases from V and 0 bases from J, the junction contained 10 bases not matched to a gene. The CDR3 spells CASSLALRTGRLSGANVLTF. The CDR3 DNA is TGTGCCAGCAGCTTAGCGCTTAGGACAGGGCGTCTCTCTGGGGCCAACGTCCTGACTTTC.

V usage is TRBV6-2 or TRBV6-3 and J usage is TRBJ2-5; D ambiguous. V was pared by 6 bases and J by 7 bases, with 12 bases between. Germline CDR1 is MNHEY and CDR2 is SVGEGT. The CDR3 consists of 12 residues. CDR3 sequence: CASSQALRTQYF. The CDR3 coding sequence is TGTGCCAGCAGCCAAGCCCTGCGGACCCAGTACTTC.

This clone occurred once. The chain couples TRBV5-1 to TRBJ2-5; D remains unclear. The V gene lost 1 base and the J gene lost 1 base, with 5 bases spanning the gap. This CDR3 is built from 13 residues. Per germline, CDR1 SGHRS and CDR2 YFSETQ. CDR3 loop: CASSLSVQETQYF. CDR3 sequence (DNA): TGCGCCAGCAGCTTGTCGGTCCAAGAGACCCAGTACTTC.

This chain connects TRBV3-1 (or the pseudogene TRBV3-2) to TRBJ1-2; D is ambiguous. V was shortened by 0 bases and J by 7 bases, with 12 bases between the two germline ends. The germline CDR1 and CDR2 sequences are LGHDT and YNNKEL (reference sequence). There are 14 residues in the CDR3. This CDR3 is CASSQDWTGGGYTF. Here the CDR3 DNA reads TGTGCCAGCAGCCAAGATTGGACTGGCGGTGGCTACACCTTC.

This rearrangement joins TRBV11-2 to TRBJ1-2; 9 bases map to TRBD1. CDR1 is SGHAT and CDR2 is FQNNGV in the germline V gene. The V and J ends lost 5 bases and 6 bases, in that order; junction bases with no gene match: 7. The CDR3 has 14 residues. CDR3 sequence reads: CASSLNRGLDGYTF. CDR3 nucleotide sequence: TGTGCCAGCAGCCTGAACAGGGGGCTCGATGGCTACACCTTC.

This clone occurred a few times. The chain joins TRBV2 to TRBJ2-6; 14 positions match TRBD2. Germline V gene data show CDR1 as SNHLY and CDR2 as FYNNEI. Losses at the gene ends were 2 bases for V and 2 bases for J; bases not matched to a gene: 8. This CDR3 region has 20 residues. The CDR3, as DNA: TGTGCCAGCAGTGAATACGGGACTAGCGGGAGAATTCCTGGGGCCAACGTCCTGACTTTC. It specifies CASSEYGTSGRIPGANVLTF.

The genes are TRBV18 and TRBJ2-1; 7 positions match TRBD2. J was trimmed by 3 bases and V by 6 bases; bases with no gene match: 8. From germline, CDR1 is KGHSH and CDR2 LQKENI. The CDR3 runs to 15 residues. CDR3 loop: CASSSEAGIYNEQFF. The CDR3 DNA reads as TGTGCCAGCTCCTCAGAAGCGGGAATCTACAATGAGCAGTTCTTC. Drawing the rest from reference TRBV18 and TRBJ2-1, the complete variable domain is NAGVMQNPRHLVRRRGQEARLRCSPMKGHSHVYWYRQLPEEGLKFMVYLQKENIIDESGMPKERFSAEFPKEGPSILRIQQVVRGDSAAYFCASSSEAGIYNEQFFGPGTRLTVL.